Listed below are T cell receptor beta chains from one sample, sequenced in a study of T cell responses to AZD1222 COVID-19 vaccine. Here immunoSEQ multiplex PCR was the method, and the copy in TCRdb shows in-frame clones only, minus some. The table includes about 190,000 clones, 85% to 90% detected once. Sample: peripheral blood, taken on day 0 of AZD1222 vaccination. The receptors come from an adult in good health. The CDR3 runs from the conserved cysteine through the conserved F or W. Fields, in order: V gene, J gene, CDR3 protein.

V gene: TRBV5-1; J gene: TRBJ2-7; CDR3 protein: CASSLGTEFPYEQYF
V gene: TRBV29-1; J gene: TRBJ1-2; CDR3 protein: CSARGDNYGYTF
V gene: TRBV7-8; J gene: TRBJ1-3; CDR3 protein: CASSFVFGDRPGNTIYF
V gene: TRBV13; J gene: TRBJ2-1; CDR3 protein: CASSLVARGSPILSSQFF
V gene: TRBV19; J gene: TRBJ2-6; CDR3 protein: CASALRTSGPQRANVLTF
V gene: TRBV10-2; J gene: TRBJ2-4; CDR3 protein: CASMGGGAKNIQYF
V gene: TRBV4-1; J gene: TRBJ2-3; CDR3 protein: CASSQVQGAGTQYF
V gene: TRBV12-5; J gene: TRBJ1-1; CDR3 protein: CASGLIVQNTEAFF
V gene: TRBV19; J gene: TRBJ2-5; CDR3 protein: CASSMGLAGFQETQYF
V gene: TRBV19; J gene: TRBJ1-5; CDR3 protein: CASSMGAGGNQPQHF
V gene: TRBV29-1; J gene: TRBJ2-5; CDR3 protein: CSVEDPRTVETQYF